The T cell receptor beta chain described here comes from a study of blood T cell repertoires in COVID-19. Overall study: There were acute and convalescent COVID-19 samples, and they came from the United States, Italy and Spain. Nucleic acid was either cDNA or gDNA, and it came from T cells, B-cell-depleted T cells, or PBMCs.

The V and J ends lost 1 base and 1 base respectively, with 4 bases between them. This CDR3 is 14 amino acids long. Looked up from germline, CDR1 is MGHRA and CDR2 is YSYEKL. The table came from immunoSEQ multiplex PCR; TCRdb's copy has only in-frame clones and leaves some out. The data contain about 120,000 clones, around four fifths of them singletons. The sample comprised peripheral blood. The sequence derives from a man between 60 and 70 years old with acute or convalescent COVID-19. The V gene is TRBV4-1, the J gene TRBJ2-2; D gene unclear. The CDR3: CASSQGQNTGELFF. The CDR3 nucleotides are TGCGCCAGCAGCCAAGGGCAGAACACCGGGGAGCTGTTTTTT.